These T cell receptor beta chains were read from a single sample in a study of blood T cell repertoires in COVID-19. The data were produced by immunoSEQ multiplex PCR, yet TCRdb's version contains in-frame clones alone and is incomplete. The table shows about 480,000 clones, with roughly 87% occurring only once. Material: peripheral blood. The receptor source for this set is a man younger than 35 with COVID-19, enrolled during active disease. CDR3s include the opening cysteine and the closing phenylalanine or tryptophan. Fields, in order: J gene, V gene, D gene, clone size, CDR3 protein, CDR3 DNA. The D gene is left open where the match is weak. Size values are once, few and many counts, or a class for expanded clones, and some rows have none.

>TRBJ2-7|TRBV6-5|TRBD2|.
CASTLAGSYEQYF
TGTGCCAGCACTCTAGCGGGAAGCTACGAGCAGTACTTC
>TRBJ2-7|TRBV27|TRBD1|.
CASSLLGTDYEQYF
TGTGCCAGCAGTTTATTAGGGACAGACTACGAGCAGTACTTC
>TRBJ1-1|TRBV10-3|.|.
CAISESMSGINTEAFF
TGTGCCATCAGTGAGTCGATGTCAGGGATCAACACTGAAGCTTTCTTT
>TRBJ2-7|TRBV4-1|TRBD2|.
CASSQDKRAGGLPLYEQYF
TGCGCCAGCAGCCAAGATAAAAGGGCGGGAGGGCTCCCTCTCTACGAGCAGTACTTC
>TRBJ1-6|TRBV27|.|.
CASTLDWTYNSPLHF
TGTGCCAGCACCCTGGACTGGACCTATAATTCACCCCTCCACTTT
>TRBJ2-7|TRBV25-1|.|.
CASSTVGTGLYEQYF
TGTGCCAGCAGTACGGTGGGGACTGGCTTATACGAGCAGTACTTC
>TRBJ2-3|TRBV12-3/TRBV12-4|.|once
CASRLADTQYF
TGTGCCAGCAGACTAGCAGATACGCAGTATTTT
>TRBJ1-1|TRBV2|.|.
CASRREAGSITEAFF
TGTGCCAGCAGGAGGGAAGCGGGCAGCATAACTGAAGCTTTCTTT
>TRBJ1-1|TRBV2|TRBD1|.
CASSGTGKGGTEAFF
TGTGCCAGCAGCGGGACAGGGAAGGGTGGCACTGAAGCTTTCTTT
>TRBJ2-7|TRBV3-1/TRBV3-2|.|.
CASSPDSLWSEQYF
TGTGCCAGCAGCCCTGACAGTCTGTGGAGCGAGCAGTACTTC
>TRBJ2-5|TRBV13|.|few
CASAPILGGRETQYF
TGTGCCAGCGCACCGATCCTGGGGGGGCGGGAGACCCAGTACTTC
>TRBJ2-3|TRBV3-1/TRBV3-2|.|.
CASSPRIGGQGGTDTQYF
TGTGCCAGCAGCCCCAGAATCGGGGGGCAAGGAGGTACAGATACGCAGTATTTT
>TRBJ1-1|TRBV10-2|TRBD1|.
CASRPGQVRTEAFF
TGCGCCAGCAGGCCCGGACAGGTTCGGACTGAAGCTTTCTTT
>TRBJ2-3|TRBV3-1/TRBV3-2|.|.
CASSPRVARPTDTQYF
TGTGCCAGCAGCCCCCGGGTAGCGAGACCCACAGATACGCAGTATTTT
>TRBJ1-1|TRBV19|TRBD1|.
CASRTGGADLMNTEAFF
TGTGCCAGTAGGACAGGGGGCGCCGATCTTATGAACACTGAAGCTTTCTTT
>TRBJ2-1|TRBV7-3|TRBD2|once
CASSTTSGSGNEQFF
TGTGCCAGCAGCACGACTAGCGGGAGTGGTAATGAGCAGTTCTTC
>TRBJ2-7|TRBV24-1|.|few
CATSDLRGEQYF
TGTGCCACCAGTGATTTGCGGGGGGAGCAGTACTTC
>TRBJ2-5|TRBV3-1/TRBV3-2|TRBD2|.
CASSPGLAGGQKTQYF
TGTGCCAGCAGCCCTGGACTAGCGGGGGGGCAAAAGACCCAGTACTTC
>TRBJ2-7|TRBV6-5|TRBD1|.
CASTKYGTGGYEQYF
TGTGCCAGCACTAAATACGGGACAGGGGGCTACGAGCAGTACTTC
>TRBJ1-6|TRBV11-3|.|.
CASSLGPGSPLHF
TGTGCCAGCAGCTTAGGACCGGGATCACCCCTCCACTTT
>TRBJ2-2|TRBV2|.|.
CASSPPMEGELFF
TGTGCCAGCAGCCCGCCCATGGAGGGGGAGCTGTTTTTT
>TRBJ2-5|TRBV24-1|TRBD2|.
CATSDPAGAGETQYF
TGTGCCACCAGTGACCCAGCGGGAGCCGGGGAGACCCAGTACTTC